The T cell receptor (beta chain) described here comes from a study of T-cell reconstitution after alpha-beta-depleted transplantation in children. Study-level points and caveats: Certain patients had high TCRbeta diversity at day 60, and it came from recipient T cells and thymic progenitors that survived. Reportedly, only several hundred clones from non-depleted graft cells drove alpha-beta T-cell counts at about two months. Diversity and T-cell counts at one year after transplant derived mostly from new T cells.

V was pared by 6 bases and J by 2 bases, with 15 bases between. The CDR3 contains 14 residues. Germline assignment: CDR1 DFQATT and CDR2 SNEGSKA (reference sequence). This sample's TCRbeta library carried unique molecular identifier barcodes. TCRdb redid the calling of the PCR reads with MiXCR, one entry per CDR3 protein. The table records some 300,000 distinct CDR3 sequences, roughly 9.1% of them present only once. This clonotype showed up many times. The antigen remains undetermined. The J gene is TRBJ2-3, the V gene TRBV20-1, with D tentatively TRBD2 (5 bases). Sequenced here: PBMCs, sampled before TCRalphabeta/CD19-depleted stem cell transplant. The source of this sequence is a boy younger than two with acute myeloid leukemia, due to receive a stem cell transplant. The CDR3, as DNA: TGCAGTGCCCTCCGGGATCCTAACACAGATACGCAGTATTTT. Translated: CSALRDPNTDTQYF.